The source of this T cell receptor (beta chain) is a study of T cells in Graves' hyperthyroidism and ophthalmopathy. About the research overall: Any treatment followed the collection of peripheral blood at initial diagnosis. Findings of the study overall: Separating ophthalmopathy from stable hyperthyroidism was achieved by a 13 V-J model.

Template material for amplifying TCR beta CDR3 regions consisted of RNA transcripts. An initial round of RT-PCR targeting the TCR CDR3 relied on the HTBI primer set. TCRdb reprocessed the multiplex PCR reads with MiXCR, giving one entry per CDR3 protein. This table has fewer than 450,000 distinct CDR3 sequences, 17% appearing once. Germline-derived CDR1 and CDR2 are DFQATT and SNEGSKA (reference sequence). This CDR3 is 13 amino acids long. Trimming took off 0 bases at V and 5 bases at J, with 10 bases between the two ends. In this sample, this clonotype turned up many times. The antigen is not known. Lactation, pregnancy, other autoimmune disease or uncontrolled infection led to exclusion of patients.

V is TRBV20-1 and J is TRBJ2-5; no clear D. The receptor was derived from a woman in her twenties or thirties with Graves' hyperthyroidism that later progressed to Graves' ophthalmopathy. Sequencing input: blood. In DNA form, the CDR3 reads TGCAGTGCTAGAGATGAAGTTCCGGAGACCCAGTACTTC. Translating gives CSARDEVPETQYF.